The clone carrying this T cell receptor beta chain was found a few times. Its antigen is not known. The source of the sample is a study of identical twins. Study results and limitations: Zero-insertion analyses might be partly confounded by invariant T cells like MAIT and iNKT.

Healthy Caucasians, and only they, were the donors. Through template switching, a universal primer site was introduced, and the cDNA contained unique molecular identifiers. A single record per CDR3 protein comes from TCRdb applying MiXCR to the 5' RACE reads. The data contain under 1 million distinct CDR3 sequences, around an eighth of them singletons. V gave up 10 bases and J gave up 4 bases, with 19 bases separating them. The CDR3 is 14 amino acids. Germline CDR1 MNHNS, CDR2 SASEGT. These data were likewise used in another study, on yellow fever vaccine responses in identical twins.

Sequenced input: PBMCs. J is TRBJ1-2 and V is TRBV6-1; possible D gene TRBD1, 6 bases. The receptor comes from a woman in her late teens or twenties in good health. Written as DNA, the CDR3 is TGTGCCACTAACCCCGGGGGCCGTGGCTATGGCTACACCTTC. Protein: CATNPGGRGYGYTF.